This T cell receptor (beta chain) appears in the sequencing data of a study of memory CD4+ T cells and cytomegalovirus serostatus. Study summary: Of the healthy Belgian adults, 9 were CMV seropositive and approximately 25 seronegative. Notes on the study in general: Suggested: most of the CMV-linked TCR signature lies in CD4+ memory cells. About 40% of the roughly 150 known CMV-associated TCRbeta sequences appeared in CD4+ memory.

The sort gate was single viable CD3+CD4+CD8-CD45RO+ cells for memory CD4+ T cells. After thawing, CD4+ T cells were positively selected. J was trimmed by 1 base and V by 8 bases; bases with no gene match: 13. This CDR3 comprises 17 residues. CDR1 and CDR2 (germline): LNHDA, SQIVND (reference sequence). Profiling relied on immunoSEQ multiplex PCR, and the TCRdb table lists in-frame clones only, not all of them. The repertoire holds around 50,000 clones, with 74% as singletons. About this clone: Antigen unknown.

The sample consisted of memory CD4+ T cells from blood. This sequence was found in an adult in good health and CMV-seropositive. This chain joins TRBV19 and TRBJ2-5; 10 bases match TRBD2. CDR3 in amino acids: CASSRYHSGGPQETQYF. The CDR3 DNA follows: TGTGCCAGTTCCCGTTATCATAGCGGGGGGCCCCAAGAGACCCAGTACTTC.